The 20 T cell receptor beta chains below all came from one sample that was sequenced in a study of response to subunit inactivated influenza vaccine (dated by TCRdb to the late 2010s). Library prep was done by RT-PCR. Data came from an Illumina HiSeq 2500. TCRdb handled the public reads itself, with Q25 trimming in fastp and clone calling in MiXCR, and kept productive beta chains. Each entry merges the rows of one CDR3 protein and shows their most common DNA and genes. Across this sample there are 600,000 to 850,000 distinct CDR3 sequences, with about 15% seen only once. 6.5% to 8% of the sample is taken by the ten largest. The specimen comprised PBMCs from blood, sampled 14 days before vaccination. The receptors shown here come from a man aged 45-65 years who received an inactivated influenza vaccine. Donor details come from another sample of the same person, matched by shared clones.

This clonotype was seen more than once but under ten times. The V and J genes are TRBV6-1 and TRBJ2-1; perhaps TRBD2 as D (6 bases). Trimming removed 4 bases from V and 4 bases from J, with 14 bases in between. The germline gives CDR1 MNHNS, CDR2 SASEGT. This CDR3 has 15 amino acids. The CDR3 DNA follows: TGTGCCAGCAGTGTGGTGGGACTGTCATACAATGAGCAGTTCTTC. Amino acids: CASSVVGLSYNEQFF.

This clonotype was observed many times. This rearrangement joins TRBV24-1 to TRBJ2-1; D not resolved. The germline V gene encodes CDR1 KGHDR and CDR2 SFDVKD. Trimming removed 3 bases from V and 0 bases from J, with 14 bases in between. The CDR3 totals 17 residues. The CDR3 spells CATSDNQADRSYNEQFF. The CDR3 nucleotides read TGTGCCACCAGTGATAATCAGGCAGACCGCTCCTACAATGAGCAGTTCTTC.

The genes are TRBV10-3 and TRBJ1-3; possibly TRBD1 for D (6 bases). The CDR3 totals 12 residues. V lost 8 bases to trimming and J lost 4 bases, with 9 bases between them. Germline V gene lookup returns CDR1 ENHRY and CDR2 SYGVKD. The CDR3 here is CAISGEGNTIYF. CDR3 nucleotides: TGTGCCATCTCAGGGGAAGGAAACACCATATATTTT.

The rearrangement uses TRBV7-3 and TRBJ2-3; 11 nucleotides match TRBD2. J lost 2 bases, V lost 5 bases, and 15 bases had no gene match. This CDR3 is 19 amino acids long. Germline V CDR1 and CDR2: SGHTA, FQGTGA. The CDR3 here is CASSPISSGRPRDTDTQYF. The CDR3 bases are TGTGCCAGCAGCCCGATATCTAGCGGGAGGCCCAGAGACACAGATACGCAGTATTTT.

V gene TRBV7-8 combines with J gene TRBJ2-5; TRBD1 agrees at 8 bases. Trimming cost V 7 bases and J 5 bases; bases outside gene matches: 12. The length of the CDR3 is 15 residues. Germline CDR1 and CDR2: SGHVS and FQNEAQ. CDR3 DNA sequence: TGTGCCAGCAACGTAGGGGCAGGGGGCTATGAGACCCAGTACTTC. Encoded protein: CASNVGAGGYETQYF.

This clonotype has ten or more counts. J is TRBJ1-1 and V is TRBV2, with TRBD1 as a possible D gene (5 bases). V was shortened by 7 bases and J by 8 bases, with 14 bases between the two germline ends. Germline assignment: CDR1 SNHLY and CDR2 FYNNEI. CDR3 length: 12 residues. CDR3 DNA sequence: TGTGCCAGCAAAGACAGCGGACCAGAAGCTTTCTTT. This gives the protein CASKDSGPEAFF.

In this sample, this clonotype turned up a few times. The gene calls are TRBV29-1 and TRBJ2-3, with 11 bases fitting TRBD2. CDR3 size: 14 residues. V lost 7 bases to trimming and J lost 0 bases; unmatched junction nucleotides: 3. Germline V gives CDR1 SQVTM, CDR2 ANQGSEA. The CDR3 reads CSAGTSGSTDTQYF. As DNA, the CDR3 is TGCAGCGCTGGGACTAGCGGCAGCACAGATACGCAGTATTTT.

This clonotype was counted ten times or more. The chain links TRBV27 to TRBJ2-7, with 7 bases matching TRBD1. V was pared by 2 bases and J by 2 bases, with 3 bases of the junction left unmatched. Germline V CDR1 and CDR2: MNHEY, SMNVEV (reference sequence). The CDR3 length is 14 residues. CDR3 sequence reads: CASSLRTGAYEQYF. DNA of the CDR3: TGTGCCAGCAGTTTACGGACAGGTGCCTACGAGCAGTACTTC.

The chain recombines TRBV5-1 with TRBJ1-3; D not resolved. V lost 4 bases and J 0 bases, leaving 11 bases between the germline ends. Germline CDR1 reads SGHRS; CDR2 reads YFSETQ. The CDR3 length is 15 residues. The CDR3 DNA follows: TGCGCCAGCAGCGTTTGGGGAATCTCTGGAAACACCATATATTTT. Amino acid sequence: CASSVWGISGNTIYF. The entire variable domain, with the rest obtained from reference TRBV5-1 and TRBJ1-3, is as follows: KAGVTQTPRYLIKTRGQQVTLSCSPISGHRSVSWYQQTPGQGLQFLFEYFSETQRNKGNFPGRFSGRQFSNSRSEMNVSTLELGDSALYLCASSVWGISGNTIYFGEGSWLTVV.

The table lists this clonotype with many counts. The rearrangement links TRBV28 to TRBJ2-5, with D possibly being TRBD2 (6 bases). Trimming stripped 6 bases from V and 5 bases from J, with 16 bases between. From germline, CDR1 is MDHEN and CDR2 SYDVKM. The CDR3 totals 14 residues. This CDR3 is CASSTGPAGETQYF. The CDR3 coding sequence is TGTGCCAGCAGCACCGGCCCCGCGGGGGAGACCCAGTACTTC.

The V and J genes are TRBV11-2 and TRBJ1-5; D not certain. V was pared by 1 base and J by 7 bases, with 11 bases between. This CDR3 has 14 amino acids. Germline values: CDR1 SGHAT, CDR2 FQNNGV. The CDR3 sequence: CASSLVPTRQPQHF. CDR3 nucleotides: TGTGCCAGCAGCTTAGTTCCTACCCGGCAGCCCCAGCATTTT.

This clonotype was seen many times. The chain recombines TRBV6-1 with TRBJ1-2; 12 bases match TRBD1. The CDR3 sequence is 18 residues long. Unmatched junction bases numbered 6, after V lost 0 bases and J lost 1 base. Germline V gene sequence: CDR1 MNHNS, CDR2 SASEGT. The chain's CDR3 is CASSEAAGTGGHNYGYTF. In nucleotides, the CDR3 is TGTGCCAGCAGTGAAGCGGCCGGGACAGGGGGCCATAACTATGGCTACACCTTC.

Only a few counts were recorded for this clonotype. CDR3 protein: CASSLSVEAFF. DNA of the CDR3: TGTGCCAGCAGCTTGTCTGTTGAAGCTTTCTTT. The chain employs TRBV5-5 and TRBJ1-1; D gene uncertain. In germline, CDR1 is SGHKS, CDR2 YYEKEE (reference sequence). This CDR3 is 11 amino acids long. With 1 base removed from V and 7 bases from J, the gap between germline ends came to 5 bases. Based on the CDR3 plus reference TRBV5-5 and TRBJ1-1, the full variable domain is DAGVTQSPTHLIKTRGQQVTLRCSPISGHKSVSWYQQVLGQGPQFIFQYYEKEERGRGNFPDRFSARQFPNYSSELNVNALLLGDSALYLCASSLSVEAFFGQGTRLTVV.

On this clonotype itself: A read error may produce the germline difference seen at one junction end. The CDR3 reads CASSYTVGQGNTGELFF. As DNA, the CDR3 is TGTGCTAGCAGCTACACCGTGGGACAGGGGAACACCGGGGAGCTGTTTTTT. This chain uses TRBV7-7 with TRBJ2-2; 9 nucleotides match TRBD1. The germline CDR1 and CDR2 sequences are SSHAT and FNYEAQ (reference sequence). The CDR3 is 17 amino acids.

This sequence joins TRBV29-1 and TRBJ2-7, with 7 bases fitting TRBD2. The trim removed 5 bases at V and 2 bases at J, leaving 6 bases unmatched. The CDR3 totals 13 residues. Germline V CDR1 and CDR2: SQVTM, ANQGSEA. Written as DNA, the CDR3 is TGCAGCGTTTGGGGTCGGGGGGCCTACGAGCAGTACTTC. It specifies CSVWGRGAYEQYF.

This clonotype was seen at least ten times. J is TRBJ1-5 and V is TRBV5-1; D gene uncertain. The V gene lost 0 bases and the J gene lost 0 bases, with 7 bases spanning the gap. CDR1 and CDR2 from the germline V gene are SGHRS and YFSETQ. The CDR3 is 15 amino acids. CDR3 residues: CASSLDGDSNQPQHF. Here the CDR3 DNA reads TGCGCCAGCAGCTTGGATGGGGATAGCAATCAGCCCCAGCATTTT.

This clonotype was seen a few times. This chain connects TRBV11-1 to TRBJ2-2; maybe TRBD1 (6 bases). The V and J ends lost 6 bases and 1 base respectively, with 21 bases between them. Germline V gene lookup returns CDR1 SGHAT and CDR2 FQDESV (reference sequence). This CDR3 is built from 18 residues. The CDR3 sequence: CASRLRVPRRGNTGELFF. The CDR3 bases are TGTGCCAGCAGGTTAAGGGTCCCTCGCAGGGGGAACACCGGGGAGCTGTTTTTT.

The rearrangement uses TRBV30 and TRBJ2-1, with D perhaps matching TRBD2 (7 bases). The CDR3 spans 18 residues. Between the trimmed V and J ends, which lost 1 base and 0 bases, there was a span of 19 bases. Germline V gene sequence: CDR1 GTSNPN, CDR2 SVGIG (reference sequence). In DNA, the CDR3 is TGTGCCTGGAGTGCGCGTCGTGGGGGGGCCATCTCCTACAATGAGCAGTTCTTC. Protein product: CAWSARRGGAISYNEQFF.

This clonotype has just a few counts. This chain connects TRBV12-5 to TRBJ2-1; 8 nucleotides align to TRBD2. The CDR3 spans 13 residues. After removal of 5 bases from V and 7 bases from J, the junction contained 4 bases not matched to a gene. Per the germline V gene, CDR1 is LGHNT and CDR2 is FRNRAP. The CDR3 nucleotides read TGTGCTAGTGGTCCGTCGGGGGGGAATGAGCAGTTCTTC. It encodes CASGPSGGNEQFF.

The CDR3 here is CASSTRTPGSGNTIYF. CDR3 bases: TGTGCCAGCAGCACCCGGACGCCCGGCTCTGGAAACACCATATATTTT. The chain uses TRBV7-2 and TRBJ1-3, with unresolved D. Deletions cut 5 bases from V and 0 bases from J, with 14 bases between. Germline lookup yields CDR1 SGHTA and CDR2 FQGNSA. The CDR3 extends over 16 amino acids.